The T cell receptor beta chain described here comes from a study of blood T cell repertoires in COVID-19. Here immunoSEQ multiplex PCR was the method, and the copy in TCRdb shows in-frame clones only, minus some. Of over 400,000 clones listed, about nine tenths are singletons. CDR1 MDHEN and CDR2 SYDVKM come from the germline V gene. The CDR3 is 13 amino acids. Trimming took 7 bases from V and 0 from J, leaving 7 bases between them. The V gene is TRBV28, the J gene TRBJ1-3, with a weak D call TRBD1 (5 bases). The sample comprised peripheral blood. The sequence was obtained from a woman in her 30s with active or convalescent COVID-19. The CDR3 region is CASKGNSGNTIYF. In nucleotides, the CDR3 is TGTGCCAGCAAGGGGAACTCTGGAAACACCATATATTTT.